The 6 T cell receptor beta chains in this list originate from one sample, sequenced in a study of T cell repertoires in cytomegalovirus infection. MiXCR was run by TCRdb on the reads, yielding one entry per CDR3 protein. The table shows about 400,000 distinct CDR3 sequences, with about a sixth occurring only once. Sequenced material: PBMCs. The receptors originated from a human donor in good health (CMV status not recorded). Some clones in this sample may be carry-over from other donors' samples.

In its sample, this clonotype was seen a few times. The rearrangement uses TRBV29-1 and TRBJ2-7; 7 nucleotides agree with TRBD1. The CDR3 covers 15 residues. With 0 bases clipped from V and 5 bases from J, the junction kept 10 bases outside the gene matches. CDR1 SQVTM and CDR2 ANQGSEA come from the germline V gene. CDR3 sequence reads: CSVEDRRQGADEQYF. Here the CDR3 DNA reads TGCAGCGTTGAAGATCGAAGACAGGGAGCGGACGAGCAGTACTTC.

The chain couples TRBV7-9 to TRBJ2-7, with TRBD1 identical over 7 bases. Germline V gene sequence: CDR1 SEHNR, CDR2 FQNEAQ (reference sequence). The CDR3 spans 15 residues. V was pared by 4 bases and J by 4 bases, with 10 bases of the junction left unmatched. For the CDR3, the DNA is TGTGCCAGCAGCTCCGCCGGGGACAGAATATACGAGCAGTACTTC. Encoded protein: CASSSAGDRIYEQYF.

The chain combines TRBV5-1 with TRBJ2-5, with unresolved D. This CDR3 is built from 14 residues. Germline V lookup: CDR1 SGHRS, CDR2 YFSETQ. The germline V and J ends were trimmed by 0 bases and 5 bases, with 11 bases remaining between them. The CDR3 loop reads CASSLGAGLETQYF. The CDR3 DNA reads as TGCGCCAGCAGCTTGGGGGCCGGTCTGGAGACCCAGTACTTC.

The table lists this clonotype with a few counts. The V call is TRBV12-3 or TRBV12-4, the J call TRBJ2-7; no firm D call. The CDR3 runs to 14 residues. V was cut by 5 bases and J by 10 bases, with 21 bases left in between. The CDR3 DNA follows: TGTGCCAGCAGTACCCGGACCGGGTTGGCGAAACAGTACTTC. The encoded protein is CASSTRTGLAKQYF.

This clonotype came up a few times. The V gene is TRBV27, the J gene TRBJ1-5; D not certain. The CDR3 extends over 13 amino acids. V lost 6 bases and J 0 bases, leaving 6 bases between the germline ends. Germline assignment: CDR1 MNHEY and CDR2 SMNVEV (reference sequence). The CDR3 protein is CASSHYSNQPQHF. CDR3 in DNA: TGTGCCAGCAGCCATTATAGCAATCAGCCCCAGCATTTT.

The genes are TRBV10-3 and TRBJ2-5; possible D gene TRBD1, 6 bases. V gave up 5 bases and J gave up 3 bases, with 10 bases separating them. This CDR3 comprises 13 residues. CDR1 and CDR2 (germline): ENHRY, SYGVKD. The CDR3 spells CAISFQGKETQYF. The CDR3, as DNA: TGTGCCATCAGTTTCCAGGGGAAAGAGACCCAGTACTTC.